This T cell receptor (beta chain) was sequenced for a study of blood T cell repertoires in COVID-19. The overall study: T cells, B-cell-depleted T cells, or PBMCs supplied cDNA or gDNA.

The length of the CDR3 is 17 residues. This clone has only a few counts. Sequenced by immunoSEQ multiplex PCR; TCRdb stores in-frame clones only, minus some. This repertoire shows under 200,000 clones, around 80% found once; its top ten account for roughly 8%. Sequencing used peripheral blood. The V call is TRBV21-1, the J call TRBJ1-4. TRBV21-1 is noted as a pseudogene. This TCR was recovered from a man aged 60 to 69 with acute or convalescent COVID-19. CDR3: CASSTQGGVLANEKLFF. CDR3 sequence (DNA): TGTGCCAGCAGCACACAAGGGGGGGTCCTGGCTAATGAAAAACTGTTTTTT.